This TCR beta chain was sequenced for a study of T cell changes during pregnancy in multiple sclerosis. Here immunoSEQ multiplex PCR was the method, and the copy in TCRdb shows in-frame clones only, minus some. Here the sample spans some 100,000 clones, around 90% being singletons. The germline CDR1 and CDR2 sequences are ENHRY and SYGVKD. CDR3 length: 16 amino acids. V was clipped by 3 bases and J by 2 bases; unmatched bases: 6. The sample was peripheral blood, taken in the second trimester of pregnancy. J is TRBJ2-3 and V is TRBV10-3, with 9 bases matching TRBD1. This receptor was obtained from a female donor with multiple sclerosis, enrolled in a pregnancy study. CDR3 residues: CAISETGTGPTDTQYF. CDR3 bases: TGTGCCATCAGTGAAACCGGGACAGGGCCCACAGATACGCAGTATTTT.